This T cell receptor beta chain was observed in a study of CD8+ T cells in alopecia areata. Overall study results and limits: Patients shared TCRs less clearly than mice did, possibly owing to HLA.

Combined cutaneous lymph node cells underwent sorting by CD4, CD8alpha, NKG2D, NKG2ACE and additional markers. Reverse transcription of extracted RNA yielded cDNA, which provided the sequencing template. Profiling relied on immunoSEQ multiplex PCR, and the TCRdb table lists in-frame clones only, not all of them. The sample presents approximately 280,000 clones, none singletons. The CDR3 has 15 amino acids. With 5 bases clipped from V and 0 bases from J, the junction kept 2 bases outside the gene matches. CDR1 NSQYPW and CDR2 LRSPGD come from the germline V gene (reference sequence). As regards this clone: The antigen is undetermined. Genes and germline come from the mouse. The CDR3 end lies 4 residues beyond the end of the read and is filled in from the germline J gene.

The source is a C3H/HeJ mouse with alopecia areata. The MHC haplotype of this mouse line is H2-k. The chain carries TRBV1 and TRBJ2-2; 8 bases match TRBD1. Material for sequencing was CD4+ T cells sorted from a lymph node. CDR3 bases read: TGCACCTGCAGTCCGGGACAGGCAAACACCGGG. Its translation is CTCSPGQANTG. In full, the CDR3 is CTCSPGQANTGQLYF. Complete variable domain (other parts from reference TRBV1 and TRBJ2-2): VTLLEQNPRWRLVPRGQAVNLRCILKNSQYPWMSWYQQDLQKQLQWLFTLRSPGDKEVKSLPGADYLATRVTDTELRLQVANMSQGRTLYCTCSPGQANTGQLYFGEGSKLTVL.